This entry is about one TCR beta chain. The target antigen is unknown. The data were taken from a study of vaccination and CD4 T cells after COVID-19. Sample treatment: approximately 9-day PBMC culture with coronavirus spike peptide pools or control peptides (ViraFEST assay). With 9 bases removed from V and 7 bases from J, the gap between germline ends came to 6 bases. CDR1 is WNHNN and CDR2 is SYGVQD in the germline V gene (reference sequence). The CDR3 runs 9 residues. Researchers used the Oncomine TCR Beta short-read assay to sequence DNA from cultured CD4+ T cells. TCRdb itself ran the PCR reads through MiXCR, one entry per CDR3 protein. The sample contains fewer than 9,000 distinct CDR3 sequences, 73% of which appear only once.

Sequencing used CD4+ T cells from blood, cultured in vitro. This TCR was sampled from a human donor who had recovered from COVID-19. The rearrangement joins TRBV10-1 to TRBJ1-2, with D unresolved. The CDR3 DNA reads TGCGCCAGGTGGGGTGGCTACACCTTC. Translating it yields CARWGGYTF.